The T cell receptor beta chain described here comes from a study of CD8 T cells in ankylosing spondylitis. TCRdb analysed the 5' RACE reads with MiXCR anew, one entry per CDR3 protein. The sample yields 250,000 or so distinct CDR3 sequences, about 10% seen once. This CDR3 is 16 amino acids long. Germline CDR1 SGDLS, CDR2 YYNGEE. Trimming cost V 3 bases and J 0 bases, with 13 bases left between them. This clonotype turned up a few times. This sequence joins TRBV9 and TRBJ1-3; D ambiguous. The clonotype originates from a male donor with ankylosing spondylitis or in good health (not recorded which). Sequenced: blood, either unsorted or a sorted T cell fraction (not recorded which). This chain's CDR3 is CASSASHPFSGNTIYF. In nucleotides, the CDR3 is TGTGCCAGCAGCGCATCCCACCCGTTCTCTGGAAACACCATATATTTT.